The clone carrying this T cell receptor beta chain was detected a few times. Germline V CDR1 and CDR2: SGHTA, FQGTGA. V was clipped by 5 bases and J by 6 bases, with 23 bases between them. The CDR3 is made up of 17 amino acids. The sample is drawn from a study of T cells after yellow fever vaccination. General study findings and limits: High-abundance clonotypes from the bulk population could contaminate FACS-sorted repertoires.

UMIs were added to TCR cDNA along with a universal primer site when it was made by 5'RACE template switching. TCRdb ran MiXCR on the 5' RACE reads and lists one entry per CDR3 protein. Of more than 65,000 distinct CDR3 sequences listed, about 14% were seen once; the top ten hold under 30%. This sample comprised CD8+ T cells not binding an NS4B(214-222) dextramer, sorted from PBMCs, obtained less than 25 days after the first yellow fever vaccination. This clonotype was obtained from a man younger than 30 who received the YFV17D yellow fever vaccine. The gene calls are TRBV7-3 and TRBJ2-1; D ambiguous. The CDR3 loop is CASSPKGFRQDGNEQFF. The CDR3 DNA is TGTGCCAGCAGCCCAAAAGGTTTCCGACAAGACGGCAATGAGCAGTTCTTC.